This passage covers 5 T cell receptor beta chains from one sample sequenced in a study of blood T cell repertoires in COVID-19. Method: immunoSEQ multiplex PCR; TCRdb's copy keeps in-frame clones and lacks some. The sample consists of roughly 280,000 clones, around 87% of them appearing once. Source material: peripheral blood. Receptor source: a woman aged 45-65 years who had recovered from COVID-19.

The V call is TRBV5-6, the J call TRBJ2-7, with D maybe TRBD2 (6 bases). V was cut by 0 bases and J by 5 bases, with 15 bases left in between. Germline-derived CDR1 and CDR2 are SGHDT and YYEEEE. This CDR3 is built from 15 residues. CDR3 nucleotides: TGTGCCAGCAGCTTGGGGGGCGGGAAGGGCGACGAGCAGTACTTC. Amino acid sequence: CASSLGGGKGDEQYF.

V is TRBV18 and J is TRBJ2-1; 11 bases map to TRBD2. Germline loops: CDR1 KGHSH, CDR2 LQKENI. CDR3 length: 16 amino acids. The trim removed 0 bases at V and 4 bases at J, leaving 2 bases unmatched. CDR3 in DNA: TGTGCCAGCTCACCACCACTAGCGGGGGTGTACAATGAGCAGTTCTTC. Its translation is CASSPPLAGVYNEQFF. The variable domain in full, with the rest retrieved from reference TRBV18 and TRBJ2-1, is NAGVMQNPRHLVRRRGQEARLRCSPMKGHSHVYWYRQLPEEGLKFMVYLQKENIIDESGMPKERFSAEFPKEGPSILRIQQVVRGDSAAYFCASSPPLAGVYNEQFFGPGTRLTVL.

The chain joins TRBV5-1 to TRBJ2-2; possibly TRBD1 for D (6 bases). V shed 2 bases and J shed 5 bases, with 16 bases lying between them. The CDR3 loop spans 16 amino acids. Germline lookup yields CDR1 SGHRS and CDR2 YFSETQ. The CDR3 region has the DNA TGCGCCAGCAGCTTAAAGGGACAATCAATAACCGGGGAGCTGTTTTTT. Translated, it gives CASSLKGQSITGELFF.

The chain couples TRBV5-8 to TRBJ1-2; the match to TRBD1 covers 7 bases. The CDR3 runs to 16 residues. CDR1 is SGHTS and CDR2 is YDEGEE in the germline V gene. Trimming cost V 0 bases and J 5 bases; bases outside gene matches: 10. In DNA form, the CDR3 reads TGTGCCAGCAGCTTGGGGCAGACAGGGACGCTTTATGGCTACACCTTC. Translating it yields CASSLGQTGTLYGYTF. Drawing the rest from reference TRBV5-8 and TRBJ1-2, the complete variable domain is EAGVTQSPTHLIKTRGQQATLRCSPISGHTSVYWYQQALGLGLQFLLWYDEGEERNRGNFPPRFSGRQFPNYSSELNVNALELEDSALYLCASSLGQTGTLYGYTFGSGTRLTVV.

The rearrangement joins TRBV30 to TRBJ2-7, with TRBD2 matching over 7 bases. This CDR3 region has 12 residues. V gave up 8 bases and J gave up 7 bases; unmatched junction bases: 11. The germline V gene encodes CDR1 GTSNPN and CDR2 SVGIG (reference sequence). The CDR3 reads CAHRGREVEQYF. The CDR3 DNA reads as TGTGCCCACCGGGGACGGGAGGTGGAGCAGTACTTC. The whole variable domain, remainder taken from reference TRBV30 and TRBJ2-7, is SQTIHQWPATLVQPVGSPLSLECTVEGTSNPNLYWYRQAAGRGLQLLFYSVGIGQISSEVPQNLSASRPQDRQFILSSKKLLLSDSGFYLCAHRGREVEQYFGPGTRLTVT.